This record concerns one TCR beta chain sequence. This entry is derived from a study of shared clonotypes between healthy human individuals. V lost 5 bases and J lost 5, with 18 bases in between. Germline V lookup: CDR1 SGHNT, CDR2 YENEEA. The length of the CDR3 is 15 residues. The assay was immunoSEQ multiplex PCR, and TCRdb's table has in-frame clones only and misses some. This table has around 1,100,000 clones, approximately 77% appearing once. The sample was memory CD4+ T cells from PBMCs. Noted subset: CD45RA-negative fraction. V and J are TRBV11-3 and TRBJ2-5; a possible D gene is TRBD1 (6 bases). This sequence was found in a man aged 18 to 35 in good health. Some clones in this sample may be carry-over from other donors' samples. The CDR3 DNA sequence: TGTGCCAGCAGCGAAGGAACAGGGATACGGGAGACCCAGTACTTC. Protein product: CASSEGTGIRETQYF.